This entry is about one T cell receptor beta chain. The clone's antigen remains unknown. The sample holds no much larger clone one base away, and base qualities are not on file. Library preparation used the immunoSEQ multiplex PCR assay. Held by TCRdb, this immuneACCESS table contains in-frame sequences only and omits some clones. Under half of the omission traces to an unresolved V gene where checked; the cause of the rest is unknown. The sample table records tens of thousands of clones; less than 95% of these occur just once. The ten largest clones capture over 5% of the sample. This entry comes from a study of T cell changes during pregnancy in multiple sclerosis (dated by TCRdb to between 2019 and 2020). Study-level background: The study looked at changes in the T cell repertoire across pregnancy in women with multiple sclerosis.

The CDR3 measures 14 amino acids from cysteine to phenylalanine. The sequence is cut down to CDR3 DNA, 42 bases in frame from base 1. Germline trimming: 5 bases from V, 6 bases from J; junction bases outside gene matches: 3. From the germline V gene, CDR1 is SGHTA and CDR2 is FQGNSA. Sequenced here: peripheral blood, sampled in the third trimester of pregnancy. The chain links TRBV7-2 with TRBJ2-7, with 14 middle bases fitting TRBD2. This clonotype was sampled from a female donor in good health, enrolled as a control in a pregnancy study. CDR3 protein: CASSEGLAGVEQYF. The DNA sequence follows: TGTGCCAGCAGCGAGGGACTAGCGGGAGTCGAGCAGTACTTC.